The sequence of this T cell receptor beta chain was determined in a study of OX40 agonist ivuxolimab in advanced cancers. About the research overall: Treatment of patients was with ivuxolimab, an agonistic anti-OX40 (CD134) antibody.

General study results and limits: In general, CD8+ T cells held more expanded clones than CD4+ did, on average.

Libraries were prepared by immunoSEQ multiplex PCR; TCRdb keeps only in-frame clonotypes and omits some of them. The sample records 85,000 to 95,000 clones, 75% to 90% being singletons. This CDR3 contains 13 residues. V was cut by 3 bases and J by 6 bases, with 11 bases left in between. Germline CDR1 and CDR2: SGHTA and FQGNSA. With regard to this clone: What it recognizes is unknown.

Sampled blood was obtained at baseline, cycle 4 day 1, and cycle 7 day 1. V and J are TRBV7-2 and TRBJ1-2; no definite D call. This specimen was CD4+ or CD8+ T cells sorted from blood, taken in a trial of the OX40 agonist ivuxolimab. The TCR was taken from an adult with an advanced solid tumor such as melanoma, head and neck, liver or kidney cancer. The CDR3 sequence is CASSLFIGNGYTF. The CDR3 DNA sequence: TGTGCCAGCAGCTTGTTTATTGGGAATGGCTACACCTTC.